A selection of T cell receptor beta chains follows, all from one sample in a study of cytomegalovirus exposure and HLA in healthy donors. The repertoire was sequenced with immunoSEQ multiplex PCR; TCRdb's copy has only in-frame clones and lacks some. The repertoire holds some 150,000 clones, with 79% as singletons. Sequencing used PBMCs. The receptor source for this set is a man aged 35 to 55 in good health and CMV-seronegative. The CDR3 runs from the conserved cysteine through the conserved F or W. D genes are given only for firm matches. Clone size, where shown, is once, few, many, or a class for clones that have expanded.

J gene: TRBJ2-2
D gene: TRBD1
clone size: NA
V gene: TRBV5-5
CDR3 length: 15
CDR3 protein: CASSPRTGLTGELFF
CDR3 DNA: TGTGCCAGCAGCCCCCGGACAGGGCTAACCGGGGAGCTGTTTTTT

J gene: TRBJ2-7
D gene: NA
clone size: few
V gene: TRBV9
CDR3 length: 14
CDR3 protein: CASSVEQQGGEQYF
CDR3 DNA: TGTGCCAGCAGCGTAGAACAGCAGGGGGGCGAGCAGTACTTC

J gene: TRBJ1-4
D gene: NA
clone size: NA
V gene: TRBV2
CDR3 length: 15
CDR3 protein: CASISGLRFDEKLFF
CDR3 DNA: TGTGCCAGCATAAGCGGGCTTAGGTTCGATGAAAAACTGTTTTTT

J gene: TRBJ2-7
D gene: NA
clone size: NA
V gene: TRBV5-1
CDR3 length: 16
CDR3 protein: CASSSFPDGAADEQYF
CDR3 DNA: TGCGCCAGCAGCTCCTTCCCCGATGGGGCAGCAGACGAGCAGTACTTC

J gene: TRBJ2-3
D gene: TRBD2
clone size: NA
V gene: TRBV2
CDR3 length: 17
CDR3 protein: CASSPGTSGRGPDTQYF
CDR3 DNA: TGTGCCAGCAGCCCAGGGACTAGCGGGAGGGGACCAGATACGCAGTATTTT

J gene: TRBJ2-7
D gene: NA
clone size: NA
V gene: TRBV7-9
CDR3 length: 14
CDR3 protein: CASSLDRYANEQYF
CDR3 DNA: TGTGCCAGCAGCTTAGACAGGTATGCCAACGAGCAGTACTTC

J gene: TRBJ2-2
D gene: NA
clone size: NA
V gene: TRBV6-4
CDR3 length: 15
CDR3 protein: CASSQTSWITGELFF
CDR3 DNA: TGTGCCAGCAGTCAGACTAGTTGGATCACCGGGGAGCTGTTTTTT

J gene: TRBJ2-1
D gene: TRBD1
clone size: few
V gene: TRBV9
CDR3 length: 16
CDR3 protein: CASSVGDRGQTNEQFF
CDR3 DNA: TGTGCCAGCAGCGTAGGGGACAGGGGGCAAACGAATGAGCAGTTCTTC

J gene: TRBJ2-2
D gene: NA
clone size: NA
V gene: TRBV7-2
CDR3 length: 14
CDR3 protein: CASSSGAPPGELFF
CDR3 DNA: TGTGCCAGCAGCTCCGGAGCCCCCCCCGGGGAGCTGTTTTTT

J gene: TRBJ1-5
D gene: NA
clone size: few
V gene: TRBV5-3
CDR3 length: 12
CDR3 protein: CARSSPDQPQHF
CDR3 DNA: TGTGCCAGAAGCTCCCCTGATCAGCCCCAGCATTTT

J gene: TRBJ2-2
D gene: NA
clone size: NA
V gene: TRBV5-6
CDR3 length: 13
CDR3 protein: CASSFYGTGELFF
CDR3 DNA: TGTGCCAGCAGCTTCTACGGGACCGGGGAGCTGTTTTTT

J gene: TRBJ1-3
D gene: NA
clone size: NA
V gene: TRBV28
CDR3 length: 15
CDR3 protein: CASGAEATSGNTIYF
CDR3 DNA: TGTGCCAGCGGGGCAGAAGCCACCTCTGGAAACACCATATATTTT

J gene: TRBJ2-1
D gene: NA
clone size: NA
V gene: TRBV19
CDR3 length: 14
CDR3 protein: CASRAASSYNEQFF
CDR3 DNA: TGTGCCAGTAGGGCGGCGAGCTCCTACAATGAGCAGTTCTTC

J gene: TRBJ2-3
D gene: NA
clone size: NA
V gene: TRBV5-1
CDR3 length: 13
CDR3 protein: CANSVRGPDTQYF
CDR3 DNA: TGCGCCAACAGCGTAAGGGGCCCAGATACGCAGTATTTT

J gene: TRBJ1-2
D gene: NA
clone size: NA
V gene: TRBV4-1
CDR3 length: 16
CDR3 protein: CASSQDHPGGIYGYTF
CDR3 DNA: TGCGCCAGCAGCCAAGACCACCCCGGCGGTATCTATGGCTACACCTTC

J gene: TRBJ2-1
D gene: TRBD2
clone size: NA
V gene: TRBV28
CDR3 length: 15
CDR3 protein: CASSSGGRAVNEQFF
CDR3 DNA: TGTGCCAGCAGTTCTGGCGGGAGGGCCGTCAATGAGCAGTTCTTC

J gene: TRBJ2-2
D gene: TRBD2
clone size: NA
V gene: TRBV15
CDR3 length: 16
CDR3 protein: CATSRGGAGVTGELFF
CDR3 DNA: TGTGCCACCAGCAGAGGGGGAGCGGGAGTCACCGGGGAGCTGTTTTTT

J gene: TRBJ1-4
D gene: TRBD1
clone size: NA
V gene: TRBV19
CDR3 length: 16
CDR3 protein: CASSTTGQGGGEKLFF
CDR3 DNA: TGTGCCAGTAGTACCACGGGACAGGGCGGAGGTGAAAAACTGTTTTTT

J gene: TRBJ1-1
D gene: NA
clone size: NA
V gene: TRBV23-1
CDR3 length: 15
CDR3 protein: CASNEGSQRNTEAFF
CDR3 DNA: TGCGCCAGCAACGAGGGCAGCCAGAGAAACACTGAAGCTTTCTTT

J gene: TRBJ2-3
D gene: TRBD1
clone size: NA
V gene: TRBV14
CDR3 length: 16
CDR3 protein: CASSPTGQGAGDTQYF
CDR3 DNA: TGTGCCAGCAGCCCAACGGGACAGGGGGCAGGAGATACGCAGTATTTT

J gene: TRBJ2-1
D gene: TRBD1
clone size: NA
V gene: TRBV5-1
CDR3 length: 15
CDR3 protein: CASSQGTGVNNEQFF
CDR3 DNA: TGCGCCAGCAGCCAGGGGACAGGGGTTAACAATGAGCAGTTCTTC

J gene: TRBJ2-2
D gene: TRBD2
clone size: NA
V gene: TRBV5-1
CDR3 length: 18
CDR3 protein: CASSLLTSGRGNTGELFF
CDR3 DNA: TGCGCCAGCAGCCTCCTGACTAGCGGGAGGGGGAACACCGGGGAGCTGTTTTTT

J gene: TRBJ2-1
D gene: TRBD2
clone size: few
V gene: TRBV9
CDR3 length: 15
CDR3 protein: CASSVSGSDGNEQFF
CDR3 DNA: TGTGCCAGCAGCGTTAGCGGGAGCGATGGCAATGAGCAGTTCTTC

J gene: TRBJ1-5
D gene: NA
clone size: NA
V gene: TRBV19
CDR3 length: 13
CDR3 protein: CASQGFTYQPQHF
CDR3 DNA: TGTGCCAGCCAGGGTTTCACTTATCAGCCCCAGCATTTT

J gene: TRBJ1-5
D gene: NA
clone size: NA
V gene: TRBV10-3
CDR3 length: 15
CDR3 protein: CAISEDGRDNQPQHF
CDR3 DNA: TGTGCCATCAGTGAGGACGGCCGGGACAATCAGCCCCAGCATTTT

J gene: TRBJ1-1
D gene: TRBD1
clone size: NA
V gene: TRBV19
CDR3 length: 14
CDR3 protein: CASSTSDRSTEAFF
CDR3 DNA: TGTGCCAGTAGTACTTCGGACAGGAGCACTGAAGCTTTCTTT

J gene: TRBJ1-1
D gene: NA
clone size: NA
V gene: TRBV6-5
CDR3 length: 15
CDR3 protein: CASSYSFPPNTEAFF
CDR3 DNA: TGTGCCAGCAGTTACTCCTTTCCCCCGAACACTGAAGCTTTCTTT

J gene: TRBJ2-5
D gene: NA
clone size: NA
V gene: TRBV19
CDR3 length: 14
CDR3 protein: CASTMGGYQETQYF
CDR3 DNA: TGTGCCAGTACCATGGGGGGATACCAAGAGACCCAGTACTTC

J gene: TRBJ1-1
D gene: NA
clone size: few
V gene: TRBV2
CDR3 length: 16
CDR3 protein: CASSRAFGQGGPEAFF
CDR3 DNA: TGTGCCAGCAGTAGAGCCTTCGGGCAGGGAGGCCCTGAAGCTTTCTTT

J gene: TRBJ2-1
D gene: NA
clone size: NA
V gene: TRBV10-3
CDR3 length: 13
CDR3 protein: CATSIAAVGEQFF
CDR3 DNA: TGTGCCACCAGTATAGCGGCGGTGGGTGAGCAGTTCTTC

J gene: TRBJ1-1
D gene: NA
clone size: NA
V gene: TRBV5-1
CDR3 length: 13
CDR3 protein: CASSFSVNTEAFF
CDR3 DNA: TGCGCCAGCAGCTTCTCTGTTAACACTGAAGCTTTCTTT

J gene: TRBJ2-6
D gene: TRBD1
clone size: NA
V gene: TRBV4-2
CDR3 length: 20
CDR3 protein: CASSQDPPGQGTSGANVLTF
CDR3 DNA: TGTGCCAGCAGCCAAGACCCCCCGGGACAGGGTACGAGTGGGGCCAACGTCCTGACTTTC

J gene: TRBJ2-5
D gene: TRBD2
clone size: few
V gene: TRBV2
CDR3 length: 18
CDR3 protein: CASSPDGTSGIIRETQYF
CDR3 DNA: TGTGCCAGCAGTCCTGACGGGACTAGCGGGATTATTAGGGAGACCCAGTACTTC

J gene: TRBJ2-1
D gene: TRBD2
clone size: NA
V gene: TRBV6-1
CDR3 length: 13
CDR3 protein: CASSDAGRDEQFF
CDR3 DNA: TGTGCCAGCAGTGATGCAGGGAGGGATGAGCAGTTCTTC